This T cell receptor beta chain was identified in a study of T cell repertoires in cytomegalovirus infection. Study at large: TCR beta signatures that were public indicated CMV infection and matching HLA type.

The length of the CDR3 is 14 residues. In germline, CDR1 is SGHVS, CDR2 FQNEAQ. V dropped 1 base and J dropped 4 bases, with 9 bases sitting between them. This clonotype was counted only a few times. Its antigen remains unidentified. TCRdb re-derived calls from the reads in MiXCR, one entry per CDR3 protein. The table shows about 770,000 distinct CDR3 sequences, with 25% to 35% occurring only once. This material consisted of cultured CD8+ T cells from PBMCs, taken from culture after CMV antigen stimulation. The receptor was derived from a human donor in good health (CMV status not recorded). Some clones in this sample may be carry-over from other donors' samples. The chain has TRBV7-8 and TRBJ2-3, with no clear D. CDR3 nucleotides: TGTGCCAGCAGCTTAGTAGTCCCCGCAGATACGCAGTATTTT. Translation: CASSLVVPADTQYF.